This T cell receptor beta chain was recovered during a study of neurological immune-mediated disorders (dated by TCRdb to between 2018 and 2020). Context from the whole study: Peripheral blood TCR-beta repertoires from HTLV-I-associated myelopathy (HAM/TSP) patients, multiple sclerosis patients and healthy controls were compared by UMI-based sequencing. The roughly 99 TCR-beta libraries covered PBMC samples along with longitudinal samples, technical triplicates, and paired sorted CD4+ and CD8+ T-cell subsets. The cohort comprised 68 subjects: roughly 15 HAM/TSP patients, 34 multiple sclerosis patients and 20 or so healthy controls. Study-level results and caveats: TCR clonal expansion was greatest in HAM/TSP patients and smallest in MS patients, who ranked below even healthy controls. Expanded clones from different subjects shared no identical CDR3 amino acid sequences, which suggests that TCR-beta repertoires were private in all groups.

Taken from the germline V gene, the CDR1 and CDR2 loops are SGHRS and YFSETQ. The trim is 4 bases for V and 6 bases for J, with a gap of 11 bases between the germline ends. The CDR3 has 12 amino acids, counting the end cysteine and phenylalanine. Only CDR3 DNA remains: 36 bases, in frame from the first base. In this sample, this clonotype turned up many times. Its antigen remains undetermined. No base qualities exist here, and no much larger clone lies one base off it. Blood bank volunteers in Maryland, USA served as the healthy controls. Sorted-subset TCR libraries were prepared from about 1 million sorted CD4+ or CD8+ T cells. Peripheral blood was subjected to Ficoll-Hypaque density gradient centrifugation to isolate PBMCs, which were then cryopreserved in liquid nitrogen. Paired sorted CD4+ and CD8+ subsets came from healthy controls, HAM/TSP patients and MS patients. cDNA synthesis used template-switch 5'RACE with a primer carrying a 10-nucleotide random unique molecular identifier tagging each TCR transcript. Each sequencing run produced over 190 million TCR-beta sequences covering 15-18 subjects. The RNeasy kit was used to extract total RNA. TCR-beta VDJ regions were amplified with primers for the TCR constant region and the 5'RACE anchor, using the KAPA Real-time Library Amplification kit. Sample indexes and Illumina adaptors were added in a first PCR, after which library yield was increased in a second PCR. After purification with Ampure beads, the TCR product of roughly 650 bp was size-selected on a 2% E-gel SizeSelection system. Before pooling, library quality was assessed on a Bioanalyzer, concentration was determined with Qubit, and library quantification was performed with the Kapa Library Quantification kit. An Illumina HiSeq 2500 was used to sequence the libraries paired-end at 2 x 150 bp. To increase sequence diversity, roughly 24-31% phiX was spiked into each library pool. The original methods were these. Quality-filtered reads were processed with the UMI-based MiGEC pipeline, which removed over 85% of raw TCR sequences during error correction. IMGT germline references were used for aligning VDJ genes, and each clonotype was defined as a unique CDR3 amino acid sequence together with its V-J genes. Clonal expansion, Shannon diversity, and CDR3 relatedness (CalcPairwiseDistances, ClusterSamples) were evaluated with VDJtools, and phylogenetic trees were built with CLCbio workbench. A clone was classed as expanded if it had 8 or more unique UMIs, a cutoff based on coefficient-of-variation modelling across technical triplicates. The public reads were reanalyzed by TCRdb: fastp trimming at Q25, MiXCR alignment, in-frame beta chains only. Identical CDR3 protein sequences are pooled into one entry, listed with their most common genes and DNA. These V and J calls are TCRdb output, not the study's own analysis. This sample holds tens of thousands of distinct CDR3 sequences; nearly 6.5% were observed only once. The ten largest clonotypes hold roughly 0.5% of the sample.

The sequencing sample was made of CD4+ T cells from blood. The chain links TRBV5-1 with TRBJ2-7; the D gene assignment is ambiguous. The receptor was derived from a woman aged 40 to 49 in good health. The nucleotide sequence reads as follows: TGCGCCAGCAGCGCCAACCGCCTCGAGCAGTACTTC. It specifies CASSANRLEQYF.